A selection of T cell receptor beta chains follows, all from one sample in a study of a mutant IDH1 vaccine in newly diagnosed glioma. Their antigen targets remain unknown. Assay: immunoSEQ multiplex PCR; the TCRdb copy retains only in-frame clones and omits some. The sample lists fewer than 40,000 clones, over 75% occurring once. Sequenced here: PBMCs, sampled from a glioma patient whose treatment included an IDH1 peptide vaccine. The receptors were gathered from a woman aged 40 to 50 with glioma. Each CDR3 is given with its conserved first and last residue. D genes are given only for firm matches. Clone size appears in some rows only: once, few, many, or a class for an expanded clone.

v_call: TRBV2; j_call: TRBJ2-5; clone_size: once; d_call: .; cdr3_aa: CASSLVGYQETQYF; cdr3_nt: TGTGCCAGCAGCCTTGTAGGGTACCAAGAGACCCAGTACTTC
v_call: TRBV23-1; j_call: TRBJ1-5; clone_size: once; d_call: .; cdr3_aa: CAPLAGVLYQPQHF; cdr3_nt: TGCGCCCCATTGGCAGGGGTTCTCTATCAGCCCCAGCATTTT
v_call: TRBV6-1; j_call: TRBJ2-7; clone_size: .; d_call: .; cdr3_aa: CASTYQEGGYEQYF; cdr3_nt: TGTGCCAGCACATACCAGGAGGGTGGCTACGAGCAGTACTTC
v_call: TRBV7-2; j_call: TRBJ1-5; clone_size: .; d_call: TRBD1; cdr3_aa: CASSSTGGTQPQHF; cdr3_nt: TGTGCCAGCAGCTCGACAGGGGGCACTCAGCCCCAGCATTTT
v_call: TRBV19; j_call: TRBJ2-7; clone_size: .; d_call: .; cdr3_aa: CASSTGFSYEQYF; cdr3_nt: TGTGCCAGTAGTACAGGGTTCTCCTACGAGCAGTACTTC
v_call: TRBV29-1; j_call: TRBJ2-3; clone_size: .; d_call: .; cdr3_aa: CSVRLRDTDTQYF; cdr3_nt: TGCAGCGTTCGACTCCGAGACACAGATACGCAGTATTTT
v_call: TRBV5-4; j_call: TRBJ2-7; clone_size: .; d_call: .; cdr3_aa: CASSLGVVGVYEQYF; cdr3_nt: TGTGCCAGCAGCTTGGGCGTAGTAGGGGTCTACGAGCAGTACTTC
v_call: TRBV4-1; j_call: TRBJ1-2; clone_size: .; d_call: .; cdr3_aa: CASMPGPGGNYGYTF; cdr3_nt: TGCGCCAGCATGCCAGGCCCCGGGGGAAACTATGGCTACACCTTC
v_call: TRBV4-1; j_call: TRBJ2-2; clone_size: .; d_call: TRBD1; cdr3_aa: CASSQRPPGQGPTITGELFF; cdr3_nt: TGCGCCAGCAGCCAACGCCCCCCGGGACAGGGGCCAACGATAACCGGGGAGCTGTTTTTT
v_call: TRBV27; j_call: TRBJ1-2; clone_size: .; d_call: TRBD1; cdr3_aa: CASSPGGVSYGYTF; cdr3_nt: TGTGCCAGCAGTCCAGGGGGGGTCTCATATGGCTACACCTTC
v_call: TRBV4-1; j_call: TRBJ1-1; clone_size: once; d_call: .; cdr3_aa: CASSQASGADTEAFF; cdr3_nt: TGCGCCAGCAGCCAAGCCTCCGGGGCGGACACTGAAGCTTTCTTT
v_call: TRBV9; j_call: TRBJ1-5; clone_size: .; d_call: TRBD1; cdr3_aa: CASSAGGQGGQPQHF; cdr3_nt: TGTGCCAGCAGCGCCGGAGGACAGGGCGGCCAGCCCCAGCATTTT
v_call: TRBV6-5; j_call: TRBJ1-1; clone_size: .; d_call: .; cdr3_aa: CASKLVAVNTEAFF; cdr3_nt: TGTGCCAGCAAATTAGTAGCGGTGAACACTGAAGCTTTCTTT
v_call: TRBV18; j_call: TRBJ1-1; clone_size: .; d_call: .; cdr3_aa: CASSPLRAGTEAFF; cdr3_nt: TGTGCCAGCTCACCACTTCGGGCGGGCACTGAAGCTTTCTTT